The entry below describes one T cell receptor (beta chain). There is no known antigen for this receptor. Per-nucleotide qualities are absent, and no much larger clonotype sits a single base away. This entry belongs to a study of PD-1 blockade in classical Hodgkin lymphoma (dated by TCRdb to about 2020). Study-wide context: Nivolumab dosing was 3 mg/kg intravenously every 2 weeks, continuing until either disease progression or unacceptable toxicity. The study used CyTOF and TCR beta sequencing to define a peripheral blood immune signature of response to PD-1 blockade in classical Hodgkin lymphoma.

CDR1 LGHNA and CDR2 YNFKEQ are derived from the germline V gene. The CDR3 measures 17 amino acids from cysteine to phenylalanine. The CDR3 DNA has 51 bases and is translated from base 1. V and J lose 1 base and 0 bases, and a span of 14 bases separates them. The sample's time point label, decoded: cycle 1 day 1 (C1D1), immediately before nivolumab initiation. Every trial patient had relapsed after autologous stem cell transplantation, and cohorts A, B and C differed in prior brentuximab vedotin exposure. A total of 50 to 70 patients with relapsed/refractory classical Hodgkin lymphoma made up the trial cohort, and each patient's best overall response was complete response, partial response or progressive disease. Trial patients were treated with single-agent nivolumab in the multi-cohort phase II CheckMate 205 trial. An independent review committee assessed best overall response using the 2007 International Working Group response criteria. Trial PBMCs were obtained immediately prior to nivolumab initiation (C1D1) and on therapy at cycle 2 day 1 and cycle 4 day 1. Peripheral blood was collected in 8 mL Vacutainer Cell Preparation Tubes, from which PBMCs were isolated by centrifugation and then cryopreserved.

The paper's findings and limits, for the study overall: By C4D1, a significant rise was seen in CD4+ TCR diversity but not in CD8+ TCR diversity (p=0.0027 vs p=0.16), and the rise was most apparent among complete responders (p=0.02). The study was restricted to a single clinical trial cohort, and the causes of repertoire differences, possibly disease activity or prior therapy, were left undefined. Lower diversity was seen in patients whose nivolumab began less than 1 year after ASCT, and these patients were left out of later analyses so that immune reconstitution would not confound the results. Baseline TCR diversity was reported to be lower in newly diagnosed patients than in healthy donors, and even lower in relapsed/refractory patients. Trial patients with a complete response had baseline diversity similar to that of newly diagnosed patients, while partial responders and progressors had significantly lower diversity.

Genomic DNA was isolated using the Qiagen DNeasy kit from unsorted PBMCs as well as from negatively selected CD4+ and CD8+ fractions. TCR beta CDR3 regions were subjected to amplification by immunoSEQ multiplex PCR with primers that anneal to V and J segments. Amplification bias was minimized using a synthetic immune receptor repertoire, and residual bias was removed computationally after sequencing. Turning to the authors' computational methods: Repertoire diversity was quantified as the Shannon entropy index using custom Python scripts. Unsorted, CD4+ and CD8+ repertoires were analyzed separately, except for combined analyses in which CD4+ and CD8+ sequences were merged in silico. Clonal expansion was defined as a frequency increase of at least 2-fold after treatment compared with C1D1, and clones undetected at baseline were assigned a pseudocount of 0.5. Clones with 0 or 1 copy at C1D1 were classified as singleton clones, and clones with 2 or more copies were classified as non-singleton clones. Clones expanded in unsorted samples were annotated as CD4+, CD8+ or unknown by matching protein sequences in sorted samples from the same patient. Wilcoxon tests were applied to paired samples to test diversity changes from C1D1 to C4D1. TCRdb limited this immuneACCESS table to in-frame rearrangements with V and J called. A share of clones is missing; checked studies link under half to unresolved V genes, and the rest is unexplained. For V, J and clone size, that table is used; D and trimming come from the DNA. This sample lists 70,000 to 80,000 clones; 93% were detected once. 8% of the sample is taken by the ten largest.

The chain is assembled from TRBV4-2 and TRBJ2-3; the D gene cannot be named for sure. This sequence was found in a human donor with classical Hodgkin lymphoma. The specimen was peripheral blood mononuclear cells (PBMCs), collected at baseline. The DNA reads TGTGCCAGCAGCCAAGCATGGCCGGCCCAAAGCACAGATACGCAGTATTTT. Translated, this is CASSQAWPAQSTDTQYF.